This TCR beta chain was identified in a study of shared clonotypes between healthy human individuals. In the study overall: Participating donors consisted of a couple of women and a few men aged 18 to 49.

Of note for this clone: Its specificity is not known. This same CDR3 is encoded by further DNA sequences in the sample.

The germline CDR1 and CDR2 sequences are SGHRS and YFSETQ. V lost 5 bases to trimming and J lost 1 base, with 12 bases between them. The CDR3 length is 14 residues. The table came from immunoSEQ multiplex PCR; TCRdb's copy has only in-frame clones and leaves some out. Among 2 million to 2.5 million clones listed, about 94% were seen once. Study-wide results and limits: Clonotypes shared by all four sorted-subset donors had higher generation probabilities than non-shared clonotypes.

This TCR was sampled from a man aged 18 to 29 in good health. Sample: naive CD4+ T cells sorted from blood. Sample subset: CD45RA+ positively selected. This chain uses TRBV5-1 with TRBJ2-5, with D perhaps TRBD1 (6 bases). Here the CDR3 reads CASSSGQPQETQYF. Written as DNA, the CDR3 is TGCGCCAGCAGTTCCGGACAGCCCCAAGAGACCCAGTACTTC. Complete variable domain (other parts from reference TRBV5-1 and TRBJ2-5): KAGVTQTPRYLIKTRGQQVTLSCSPISGHRSVSWYQQTPGQGLQFLFEYFSETQRNKGNFPGRFSGRQFSNSRSEMNVSTLELGDSALYLCASSSGQPQETQYFGPGTRLLVL.